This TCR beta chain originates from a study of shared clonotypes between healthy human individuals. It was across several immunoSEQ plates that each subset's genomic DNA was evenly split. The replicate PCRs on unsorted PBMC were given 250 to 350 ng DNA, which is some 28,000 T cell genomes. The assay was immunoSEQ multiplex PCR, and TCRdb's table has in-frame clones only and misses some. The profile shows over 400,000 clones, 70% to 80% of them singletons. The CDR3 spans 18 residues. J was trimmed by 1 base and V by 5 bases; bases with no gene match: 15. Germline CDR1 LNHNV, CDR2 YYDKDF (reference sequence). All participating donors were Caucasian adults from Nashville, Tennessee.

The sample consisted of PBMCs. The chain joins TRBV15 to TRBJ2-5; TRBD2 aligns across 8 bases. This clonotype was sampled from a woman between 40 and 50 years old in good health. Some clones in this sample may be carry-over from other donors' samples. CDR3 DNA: TGTGCCACCAGCCCTTGGATATTTACTAGCGGAATCCAAGAGACCCAGTACTTC. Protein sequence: CATSPWIFTSGIQETQYF.